This record covers a single T cell receptor (beta chain). Its target is unknown. The junction differs from germline at one of its ends, possibly a read error. The entry originates in a study of tumor-infiltrating lymphocytes in primary liver carcinoma. As for the study in general: Samples produced roughly 3.5 to 7.13 million productive TCRbeta reads, comparable across tissue types.

Unsorted bulk tissue, roughly 19-33 mg of it, served as the source for co-extraction of RNA and DNA. Those sampled were patients whose primary liver carcinoma was treated by surgical resection. Those patients suffered from chronic HBV infection and were treatment-naive. Germline V gene sequence: CDR1 MNHEY, CDR2 SVGAGI. The CDR3 length is 17 residues. The study's findings and limits: Only about 8-25% of top clones spanned all five tumor regions.

Using a constant-region primer together with ProtoScript II reverse transcriptase, TCR beta cDNA was made from about 500 ng of total RNA. A slightly modified ARM-PCR protocol with three nested multiplex PCR rounds produced these TCR beta libraries. Rounds one and two of PCR, each of roughly 10 cycles, were primed with TRBV1-TRBV30 forward primers and a C-beta reverse primer. MiXCR was run by TCRdb on the multiplex PCR reads, yielding one entry per CDR3 protein. The top ten hold approximately 20% of the sample, which has approximately 45,000 distinct CDR3 sequences, approximately 70% seen once. The TCR comes from a man aged 35 to 55 with primary liver carcinoma and hepatitis B virus infection. The rearrangement joins TRBV6-5 to TRBJ1-1, with D possibly being TRBD1 (6 bases). Sequences were obtained from liver tumor tissue from sampling region 2. Subset noted: tumor region T2, inferior pole. CDR3: CVSSPPAGAVGIAEAFF. For the CDR3, the DNA is TGTGTCAGCAGTCCCCCCGCGGGGGCGGTAGGTATCGCTGAAGCTTTCTTT.